These 18 T cell receptor beta chains share one sample of origin, sequenced in a study of blood T cell repertoires in COVID-19 (dated by TCRdb to about 2020). Library preparation employed the immunoSEQ multiplex PCR assay. TCRdb re-hosts the immuneACCESS table, in-frame sequences only. Its copies lack some clones; in the studies checked, an unresolved V gene accounts for under half of them, and the cause for the rest is not known. Recorded for this sample are about 220,000 clones; 88% of them occurred a single time. The leading ten clones occupy roughly 0.7% of the sample. The sequencing sample was made of peripheral blood. These TCRs come from a man between 40 and 49 years old with acute or convalescent COVID-19.

The gene calls are TRBV5-1 and TRBJ2-3; TRBD2 matches at 9 bases. Looked up from germline, CDR1 is SGHRS and CDR2 is YFSETQ. V gave up 7 bases and J gave up 3 bases; unmatched junction bases: 6. The CDR3 loop spans 14 amino acids. The CDR3 reads CASSRLAETDTQYF. The DNA for the CDR3 is TGCGCCAGCTCTAGACTAGCGGAAACAGATACGCAGTATTTT.

The chain is built from TRBV28 and TRBJ1-6; D is uncertain. CDR1 is MDHEN and CDR2 is SYDVKM in the germline V gene. The V end was cut by 5 bases, the J end by 12 bases, with 11 bases between. The CDR3 runs to 12 residues. The DNA of the CDR3 is TGTGCCAGCAGTGCGGCGTTCCGACCCCTCCACTTT. Residues: CASSAAFRPLHF. Together with reference TRBV28 and TRBJ1-6, the CDR3 gives the full variable domain: DVKVTQSSRYLVKRTGEKVFLECVQDMDHENMFWYRQDPGLGLRLIYFSYDVKMKEKGDIPEGYSVSREKKERFSLILESASTNQTSMYLCASSAAFRPLHFGNGTRLTVT.

The chain carries TRBV7-6 and TRBJ2-3; D is perhaps TRBD1 (5 bases). V shed 3 bases and J shed 0 bases, with 13 bases lying between them. The V gene's germline CDR1 is SGHVS and CDR2 FNYEAQ. CDR3 length equals 16 residues. The CDR3 coding sequence is TGTGCCAGCAGCTTTCAGGGTGGCCCTAGCACAGATACGCAGTATTTT. Translation: CASSFQGGPSTDTQYF.

The J gene is TRBJ2-1, the V gene TRBV7-3; the match to TRBD1 covers 12 bases. The V gene's germline CDR1 is SGHTA and CDR2 FQGTGA. Trimming took 5 bases from V and 6 from J; bases not matched to a gene: 2. This CDR3 region has 14 residues. The CDR3 here is CASSRDRGRNEQFF. The CDR3 coding sequence is TGTGCCAGCAGCAGGGACAGGGGGCGCAATGAGCAGTTCTTC.

This chain joins TRBV7-9 and TRBJ1-6; D may be TRBD1 (5 bases). V was shortened by 6 bases and J by 3 bases, with 12 bases between the two germline ends. The CDR3 is 15 residues long. CDR1 and CDR2 from the germline V gene are SEHNR and FQNEAQ (reference sequence). CDR3 loop: CASRAGKGYNSPLHF. The CDR3 DNA follows: TGTGCCAGCAGGGCAGGGAAGGGCTATAATTCACCCCTCCACTTT.

The chain uses TRBV7-9 and TRBJ1-1; D is unresolved. The CDR3 spans 12 residues. Germline CDR1 is SEHNR and CDR2 is FQNEAQ (reference sequence). Trimming took 5 bases from V and 8 from J, leaving 12 bases between them. The DNA for the CDR3 is TGTGCCAGCAGCCCCCTCCTGGCCGAAGCTTTCTTT. Protein product: CASSPLLAEAFF.

The rearrangement links TRBV19 to TRBJ1-3, with TRBD1 matching 8 bases. The junction had 4 bases not matched to a gene; V was cut back by 7 bases and J by 2 bases. Germline CDR1 reads LNHDA; CDR2 reads SQIVND (reference sequence). The CDR3 sequence is 14 residues long. The DNA for the CDR3 is TGTGCCAGTAACTACAGGGGGGCTGGAAACACCATATATTTT. Translated: CASNYRGAGNTIYF.

V usage is TRBV6-6 and J usage is TRBJ1-1; the D gene is possibly TRBD1 (5 bases). The CDR3 extends over 13 amino acids. Trimming took 3 bases from V and 3 from J, leaving 8 bases between them. Germline V gene lookup returns CDR1 MNHNY and CDR2 SVGAGI (reference sequence). CDR3 loop: CASSYTTDTEAFF. The CDR3 DNA reads TGTGCCAGCAGTTATACGACAGACACTGAAGCTTTCTTT.

The J gene is TRBJ1-1, the V gene TRBV28, with no clear D. The CDR3 is made up of 17 amino acids. From germline, CDR1 is MDHEN and CDR2 SYDVKM. V was shortened by 6 bases and J by 0 bases, with 20 bases between the two germline ends. The CDR3 bases are TGTGCCAGCAGGTCAGATTTACTATCTAACATGAACACTGAAGCTTTCTTT. This encodes CASRSDLLSNMNTEAFF.

Details on this clone: One junction end does not reproduce the germline sequence, and a read error may be involved. This chain joins TRBV7-7 and TRBJ2-5; D remains ambiguous. The V gene's germline CDR1 is SSHAT and CDR2 FNYEAQ (reference sequence). The length of the CDR3 is 13 residues. The CDR3 here is CASSPARQETQYF. In DNA, the CDR3 is TGTGCTAGCAGCCCCGCGCGACAAGAGACCCAGTACTTC.

The rearrangement links TRBV4-3 to TRBJ1-4, with 7 bases identical to TRBD1. Trimming took 3 bases from V and 3 from J; bases not matched to a gene: 4. This CDR3 region has 15 residues. Looked up from germline, CDR1 is LGHNA and CDR2 is YSLEER. The CDR3 spells CASSQADRANEKLFF. In DNA form, the CDR3 reads TGCGCCAGCAGCCAGGCCGACAGGGCTAATGAAAAACTGTTTTTT.

As DNA, the CDR3 is TGTGCCAGCAGAACTGTCCGCCACTCCTACAATGAGCAGTTCTTC. It translates to CASRTVRHSYNEQFF. The chain joins TRBV11-2 to TRBJ2-1; the D is unclear. Trimming took off 6 bases at V and 0 bases at J, with 12 bases between the two ends. Germline CDR1 is SGHAT and CDR2 is FQNNGV. The length of the CDR3 is 15 residues.

This sequence joins TRBV3-1 (or the pseudogene TRBV3-2) and TRBJ2-7; 9 bases map to TRBD2. The V segment lost 0 bases and the J segment 4 bases; nucleotides outside the gene matches: 10. Germline V lookup: CDR1 LGHDT, CDR2 YNNKEL (reference sequence). This CDR3 region has 17 residues. The CDR3 DNA reads TGTGCCAGCAGCCAAGATTGGAGAGCGGGGGGTGGGTACGAGCAGTACTTC. Translating it yields CASSQDWRAGGGYEQYF.

The genes are TRBV7-8 and TRBJ2-3, with D tentatively TRBD2 (6 bases). CDR3 length: 15 residues. Germline lookup yields CDR1 SGHVS and CDR2 FQNEAQ. V was cut by 5 bases and J by 6 bases, with 18 bases left in between. The CDR3 DNA follows: TGTGCCAGCAGCCGTCAGCCGGGAGCGATGGATACGCAGTATTTT. Translation: CASSRQPGAMDTQYF.

The chain recombines TRBV19 with TRBJ2-6, with 9 bases matching TRBD1. Per germline, CDR1 LNHDA and CDR2 SQIVND (reference sequence). V was pared by 6 bases and J by 1 base, with 10 bases of the junction left unmatched. The CDR3 has 18 residues. In DNA form, the CDR3 reads TGTGCCAGTAGCTTACAGGGGGCTTCTGGGTCTGGGGCCAACGTCCTGACTTTC. Protein product: CASSLQGASGSGANVLTF.

The chain employs TRBV28 and TRBJ2-1; 9 positions agree with TRBD2. J gave up 1 base and V 8 bases, and 3 bases lay outside the gene matches. The germline CDR1 and CDR2 sequences are MDHEN and SYDVKM. The length of the CDR3 is 14 residues. The CDR3: CASCSGSSYNEQFF. As DNA, the CDR3 is TGTGCCAGCTGTAGCGGGAGTTCCTACAATGAGCAGTTCTTC.

The chain carries TRBV6-6 and TRBJ1-2; possible D gene TRBD1, 6 bases. The CDR3 is made up of 15 amino acids. Looked up from germline, CDR1 is MNHNY and CDR2 is SVGAGI (reference sequence). Trimming took off 2 bases at V and 4 bases at J, with 14 bases between the two ends. The CDR3 loop is CASSYPRDTVYGYTF. As DNA, the CDR3 is TGTGCCAGCAGTTACCCCCGGGACACAGTCTATGGCTACACCTTC.

The rearrangement uses TRBV7-2 and TRBJ2-7; D ambiguous. The ends were cut back, 4 bases at V and 4 bases at J, with 5 bases in the middle. CDR1 is SGHTA and CDR2 is FQGNSA in the germline V gene. This CDR3 spans 11 amino acids. The CDR3 is CASSYLYEQYF. CDR3 DNA sequence: TGTGCCAGCAGCTACTTGTACGAGCAGTACTTC.